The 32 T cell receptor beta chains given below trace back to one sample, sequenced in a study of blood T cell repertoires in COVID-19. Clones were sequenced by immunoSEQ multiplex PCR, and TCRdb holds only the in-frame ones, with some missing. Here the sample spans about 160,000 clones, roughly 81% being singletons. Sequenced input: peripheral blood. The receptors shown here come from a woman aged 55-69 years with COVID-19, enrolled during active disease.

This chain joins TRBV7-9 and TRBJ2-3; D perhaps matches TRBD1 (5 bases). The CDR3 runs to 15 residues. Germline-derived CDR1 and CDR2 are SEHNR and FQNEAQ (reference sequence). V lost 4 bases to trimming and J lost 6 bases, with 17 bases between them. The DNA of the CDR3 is TGTGCCAGCAGCTCGACAGACGCGGCGAAGGATACGCAGTATTTT. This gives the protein CASSSTDAAKDTQYF.

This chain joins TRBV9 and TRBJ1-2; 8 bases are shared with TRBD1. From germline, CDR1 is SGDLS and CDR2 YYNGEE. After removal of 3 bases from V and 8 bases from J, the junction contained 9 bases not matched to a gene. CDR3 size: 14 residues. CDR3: CASSGQGARAGYTF. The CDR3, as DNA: TGTGCCAGCAGCGGGCAGGGGGCACGGGCGGGCTACACCTTC. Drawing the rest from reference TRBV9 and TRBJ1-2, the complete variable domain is DSGVTQTPKHLITATGQRVTLRCSPRSGDLSVYWYQQSLDQGLQFLIQYYNGEERAKGNILERFSAQQFPDLHSELNLSSLELGDSALYFCASSGQGARAGYTFGSGTRLTVV.

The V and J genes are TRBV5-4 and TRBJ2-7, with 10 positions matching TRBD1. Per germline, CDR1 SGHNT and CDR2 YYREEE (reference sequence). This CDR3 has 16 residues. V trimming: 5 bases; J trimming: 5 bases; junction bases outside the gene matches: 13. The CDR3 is CASSYRDRGTNHEQYF. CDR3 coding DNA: TGTGCCAGCAGTTACCGGGACAGGGGAACGAACCACGAGCAGTACTTC.

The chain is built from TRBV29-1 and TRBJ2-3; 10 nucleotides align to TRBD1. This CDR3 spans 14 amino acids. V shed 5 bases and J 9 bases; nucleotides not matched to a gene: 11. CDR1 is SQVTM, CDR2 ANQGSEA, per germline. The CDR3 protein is CSVLETGGIGTQYF. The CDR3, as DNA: TGCAGCGTTCTTGAGACAGGGGGCATCGGGACGCAGTATTTT.

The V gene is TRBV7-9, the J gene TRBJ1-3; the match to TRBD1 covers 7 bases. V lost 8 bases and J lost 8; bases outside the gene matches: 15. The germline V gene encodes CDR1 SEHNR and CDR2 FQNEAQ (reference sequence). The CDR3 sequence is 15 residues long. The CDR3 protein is CASFLGTGVSDTIYF. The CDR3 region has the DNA TGTGCCAGCTTTCTTGGTACAGGGGTATCCGACACCATATATTTT.

The CDR3: CASSRGTGDLNTEAFF. CDR3 nucleotides: TGCGCCAGCAGCAGAGGGACAGGGGACTTGAACACTGAAGCTTTCTTT. This chain links TRBV5-1 with TRBJ1-1; 10 nucleotides match TRBD1. V lost 4 bases, J lost 0 bases, and 6 bases stayed unmatched. The germline V gene encodes CDR1 SGHRS and CDR2 YFSETQ. This CDR3 contains 16 residues.

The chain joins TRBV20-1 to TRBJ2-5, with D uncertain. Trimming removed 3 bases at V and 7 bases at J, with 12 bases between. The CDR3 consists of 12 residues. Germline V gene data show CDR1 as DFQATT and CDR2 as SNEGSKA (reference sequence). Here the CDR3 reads CSASRVEGTQYF. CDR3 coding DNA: TGCAGTGCTAGTCGGGTTGAAGGGACCCAGTACTTC.

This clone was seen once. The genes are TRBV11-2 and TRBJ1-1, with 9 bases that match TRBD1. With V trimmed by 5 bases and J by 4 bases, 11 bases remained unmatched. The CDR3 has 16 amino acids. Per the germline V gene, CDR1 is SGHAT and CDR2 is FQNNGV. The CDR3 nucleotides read TGTGCCAGCAGCCCCGGCCGGGACAGGGTTCCCACTGAAGCTTTCTTT. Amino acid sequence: CASSPGRDRVPTEAFF.

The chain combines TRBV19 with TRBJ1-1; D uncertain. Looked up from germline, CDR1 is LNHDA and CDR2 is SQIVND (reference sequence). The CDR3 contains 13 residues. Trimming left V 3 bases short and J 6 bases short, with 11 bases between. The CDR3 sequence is CASSMGSYAEAFF. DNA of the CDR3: TGTGCCAGTAGTATGGGCAGTTACGCTGAAGCTTTCTTT. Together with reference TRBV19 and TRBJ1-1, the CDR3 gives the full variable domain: DGGITQSPKYLFRKEGQNVTLSCEQNLNHDAMYWYRQDPGQGLRLIYYSQIVNDFQKGDIAEGYSVSREKKESFPLTVTSAQKNPTAFYLCASSMGSYAEAFFGQGTRLTVV.

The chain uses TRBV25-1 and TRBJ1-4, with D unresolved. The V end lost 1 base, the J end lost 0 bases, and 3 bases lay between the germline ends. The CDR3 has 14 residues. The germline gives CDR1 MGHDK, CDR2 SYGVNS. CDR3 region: CASSESTTNEKLFF. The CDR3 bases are TGTGCCAGCAGTGAATCCACAACTAATGAAAAACTGTTTTTT.

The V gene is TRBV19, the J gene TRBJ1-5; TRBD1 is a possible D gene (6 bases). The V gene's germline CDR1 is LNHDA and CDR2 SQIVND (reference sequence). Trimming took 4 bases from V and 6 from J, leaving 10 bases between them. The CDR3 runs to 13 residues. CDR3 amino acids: CASSTLDSQPQHF. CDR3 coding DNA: TGTGCCAGTAGTACCTTGGACAGTCAGCCCCAGCATTTT.

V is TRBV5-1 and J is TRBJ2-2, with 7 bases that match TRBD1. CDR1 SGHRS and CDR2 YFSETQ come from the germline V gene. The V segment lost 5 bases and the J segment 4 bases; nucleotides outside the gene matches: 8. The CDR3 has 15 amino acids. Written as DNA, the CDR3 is TGCGCCAGCAGACCATTGACAGGGAGCACCGGGGAGCTGTTTTTT. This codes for CASRPLTGSTGELFF.

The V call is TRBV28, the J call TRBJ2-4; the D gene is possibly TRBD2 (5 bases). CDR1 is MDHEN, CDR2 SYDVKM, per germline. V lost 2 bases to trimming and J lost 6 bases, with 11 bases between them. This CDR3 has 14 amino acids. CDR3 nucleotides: TGTGCCAGCAGTTTAAAAATTGCGGGAAACATTCAGTACTTC. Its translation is CASSLKIAGNIQYF.

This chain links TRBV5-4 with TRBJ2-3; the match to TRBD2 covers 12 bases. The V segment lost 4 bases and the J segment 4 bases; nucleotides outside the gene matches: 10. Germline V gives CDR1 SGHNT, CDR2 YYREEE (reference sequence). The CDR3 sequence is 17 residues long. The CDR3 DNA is TGTGCCAGCAGCCCGCGAGAAAGACTAGCGGGGGCAGATACGCAGTATTTT. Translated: CASSPRERLAGADTQYF.

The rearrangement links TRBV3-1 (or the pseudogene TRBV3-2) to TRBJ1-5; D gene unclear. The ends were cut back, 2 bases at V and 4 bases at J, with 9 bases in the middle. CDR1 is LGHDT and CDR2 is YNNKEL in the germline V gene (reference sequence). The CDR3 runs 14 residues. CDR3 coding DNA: TGTGCCAGCAGCCAAAGCGGGGTGAATCAGCCCCAGCATTTT. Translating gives CASSQSGVNQPQHF.

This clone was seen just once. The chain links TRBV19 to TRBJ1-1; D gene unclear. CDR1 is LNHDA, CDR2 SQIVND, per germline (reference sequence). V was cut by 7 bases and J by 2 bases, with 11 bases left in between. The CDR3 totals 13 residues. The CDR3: CASTPPRNTEAFF. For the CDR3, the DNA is TGTGCCAGTACCCCACCCAGAAACACTGAAGCTTTCTTT.

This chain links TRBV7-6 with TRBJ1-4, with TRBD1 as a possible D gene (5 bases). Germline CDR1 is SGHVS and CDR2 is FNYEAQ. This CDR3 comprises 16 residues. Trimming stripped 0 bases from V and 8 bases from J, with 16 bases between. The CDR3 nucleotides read TGTGCCAGCAGCTTAGCAGCAACAAGGGGCAGGGAAAAACTGTTTTTT. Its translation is CASSLAATRGREKLFF.

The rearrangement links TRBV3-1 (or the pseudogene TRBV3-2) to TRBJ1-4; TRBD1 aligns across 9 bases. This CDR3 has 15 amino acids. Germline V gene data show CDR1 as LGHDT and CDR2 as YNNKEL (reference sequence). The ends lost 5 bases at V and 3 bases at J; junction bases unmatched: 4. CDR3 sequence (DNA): TGTGCCAGCAGCTTCCGGACAGGGGCTAATGAAAAACTGTTTTTT. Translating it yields CASSFRTGANEKLFF.

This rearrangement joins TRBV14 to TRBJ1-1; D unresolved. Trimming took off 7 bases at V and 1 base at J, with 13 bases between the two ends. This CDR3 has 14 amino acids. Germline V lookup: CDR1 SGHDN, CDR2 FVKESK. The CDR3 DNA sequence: TGTGCCAGCAAAAAGAACGGGAGGAACACTGAAGCTTTCTTT. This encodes CASKKNGRNTEAFF.

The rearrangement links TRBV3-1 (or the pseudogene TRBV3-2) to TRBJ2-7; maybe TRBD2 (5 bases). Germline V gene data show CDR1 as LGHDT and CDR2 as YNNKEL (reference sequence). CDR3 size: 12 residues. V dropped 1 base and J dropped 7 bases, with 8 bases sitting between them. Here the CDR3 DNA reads TGTGCCAGCAGCCAAGGTAGGAGGGAGCAGTACTTC. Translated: CASSQGRREQYF.

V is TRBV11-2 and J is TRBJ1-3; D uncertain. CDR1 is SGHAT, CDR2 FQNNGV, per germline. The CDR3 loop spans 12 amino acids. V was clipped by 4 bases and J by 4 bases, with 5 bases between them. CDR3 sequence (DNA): TGTGCCAGCAGCTCTCTCGGAAACACCATATATTTT. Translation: CASSSLGNTIYF.

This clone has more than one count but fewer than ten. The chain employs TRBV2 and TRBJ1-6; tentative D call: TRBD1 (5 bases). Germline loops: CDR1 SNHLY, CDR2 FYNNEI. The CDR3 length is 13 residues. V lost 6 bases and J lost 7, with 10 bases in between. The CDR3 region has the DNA TGTGCCAGCAGCCCCCGACAGAATTCACCCCTCCACTTT. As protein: CASSPRQNSPLHF.

CDR3 residues: CASTWTGAVNEQFF. DNA of the CDR3: TGTGCCAGCACTTGGACAGGCGCTGTTAATGAGCAGTTCTTC. V usage is TRBV27 and J usage is TRBJ2-1, with 7 bases matching TRBD1. V gave up 7 bases and J gave up 7 bases; unmatched junction bases: 10. The CDR3 is made up of 14 amino acids. Germline CDR1 reads MNHEY; CDR2 reads SMNVEV (reference sequence).

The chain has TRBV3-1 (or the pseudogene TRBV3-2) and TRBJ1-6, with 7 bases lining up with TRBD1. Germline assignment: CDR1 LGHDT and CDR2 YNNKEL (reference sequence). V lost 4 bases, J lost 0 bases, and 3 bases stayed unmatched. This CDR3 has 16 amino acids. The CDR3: CASSPTGSSYNSPLHF. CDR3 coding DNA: TGTGCCAGCAGCCCGACAGGGAGCTCCTATAATTCACCCCTCCACTTT.

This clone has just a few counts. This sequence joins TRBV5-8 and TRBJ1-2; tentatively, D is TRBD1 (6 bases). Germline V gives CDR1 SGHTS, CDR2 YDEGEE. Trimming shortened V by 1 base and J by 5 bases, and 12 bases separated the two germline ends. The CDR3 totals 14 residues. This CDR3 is CASSLTGLEYGYTF. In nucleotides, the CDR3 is TGTGCCAGCAGCTTGACAGGGCTGGAGTATGGCTACACCTTC. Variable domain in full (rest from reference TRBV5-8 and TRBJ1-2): EAGVTQSPTHLIKTRGQQATLRCSPISGHTSVYWYQQALGLGLQFLLWYDEGEERNRGNFPPRFSGRQFPNYSSELNVNALELEDSALYLCASSLTGLEYGYTFGSGTRLTVV.

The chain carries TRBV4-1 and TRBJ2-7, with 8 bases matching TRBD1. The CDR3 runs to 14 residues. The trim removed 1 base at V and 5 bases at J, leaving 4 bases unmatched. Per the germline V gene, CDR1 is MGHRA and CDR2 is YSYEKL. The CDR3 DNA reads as TGCGCCAGCAGCCAAGGGACAGGGAGCAACGAGCAGTACTTC. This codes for CASSQGTGSNEQYF.

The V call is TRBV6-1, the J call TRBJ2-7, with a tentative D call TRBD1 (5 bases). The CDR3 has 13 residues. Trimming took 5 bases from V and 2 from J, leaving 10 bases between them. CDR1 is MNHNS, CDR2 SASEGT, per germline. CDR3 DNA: TGTGCCAGCAGTTCCTCGACAGCCTACGAGCAGTACTTC. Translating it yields CASSSSTAYEQYF.

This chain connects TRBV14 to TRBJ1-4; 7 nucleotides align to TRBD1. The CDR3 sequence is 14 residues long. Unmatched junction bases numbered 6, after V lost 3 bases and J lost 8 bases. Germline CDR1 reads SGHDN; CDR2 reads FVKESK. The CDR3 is CASSQTGSGEKLFF. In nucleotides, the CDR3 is TGTGCCAGCAGCCAGACAGGGTCGGGCGAAAAACTGTTTTTT.

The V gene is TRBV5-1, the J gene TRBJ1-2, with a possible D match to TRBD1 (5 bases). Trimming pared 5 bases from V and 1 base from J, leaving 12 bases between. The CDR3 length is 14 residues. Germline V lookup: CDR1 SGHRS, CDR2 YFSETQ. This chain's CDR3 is CASSPTGYNYGYTF. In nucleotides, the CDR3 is TGCGCCAGCAGTCCCACAGGTTATAACTATGGCTACACCTTC.

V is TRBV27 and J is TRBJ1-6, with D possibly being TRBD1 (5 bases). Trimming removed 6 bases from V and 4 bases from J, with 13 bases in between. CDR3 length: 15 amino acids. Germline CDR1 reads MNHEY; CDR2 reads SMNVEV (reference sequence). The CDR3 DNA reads TGTGCCAGCAGCCTTCTTGGGGGGTATAATTCACCCCTCCACTTT. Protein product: CASSLLGGYNSPLHF.

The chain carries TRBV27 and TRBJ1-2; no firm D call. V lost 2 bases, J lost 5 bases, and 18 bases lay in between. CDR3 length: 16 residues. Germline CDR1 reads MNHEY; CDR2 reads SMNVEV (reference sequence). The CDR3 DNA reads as TGTGCCAGCAGTTTACGTCCGGGATCCGAACGATATGGCTACACCTTC. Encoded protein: CASSLRPGSERYGYTF.

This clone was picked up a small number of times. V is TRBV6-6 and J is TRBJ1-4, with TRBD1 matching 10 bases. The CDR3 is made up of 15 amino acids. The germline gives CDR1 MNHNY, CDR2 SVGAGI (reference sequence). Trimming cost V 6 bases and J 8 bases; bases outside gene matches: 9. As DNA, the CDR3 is TGTGCCAGCAGAACAACCGGGACAGGGGACGAAAAACTGTTTTTT. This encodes CASRTTGTGDEKLFF.